This TCR beta chain originates from a study of CD8+CD57+ T cells in acquired aplastic anemia. Study-level background: The study obtained an average of roughly 2.9 ug of DNA from sorted CD4+ and CD8+ cells.

This clonotype came up once. It may be a read error: a sequence one base away is much more abundant. Germline V gene lookup returns CDR1 SGDLS and CDR2 YYNGEE. This CDR3 spans 16 amino acids. Genomic DNA, the template, was used for profiling of the TCR beta VDJ and CDR3. TCRdb processed the reads anew with MiXCR; each CDR3 protein has one entry. This sample carries roughly 190,000 distinct CDR3 sequences, approximately 52% of them seen once, and the ten largest clones take approximately 16%. The chain employs TRBV9 and TRBJ2-1; 9 bases agree with TRBD2. This TCR came from a human donor in good health, serving as a control. Input material: sorted CD4+, CD8+, or CD8+CD57+ T cells (not recorded which) from PBMCs. CDR3 coding DNA: TGTGCCAGCAGTGGGTTTCGCGGGGGGGCCCTAAATGAGCAGGTCTTC. Protein: CASSGFRGGALNEQVF.